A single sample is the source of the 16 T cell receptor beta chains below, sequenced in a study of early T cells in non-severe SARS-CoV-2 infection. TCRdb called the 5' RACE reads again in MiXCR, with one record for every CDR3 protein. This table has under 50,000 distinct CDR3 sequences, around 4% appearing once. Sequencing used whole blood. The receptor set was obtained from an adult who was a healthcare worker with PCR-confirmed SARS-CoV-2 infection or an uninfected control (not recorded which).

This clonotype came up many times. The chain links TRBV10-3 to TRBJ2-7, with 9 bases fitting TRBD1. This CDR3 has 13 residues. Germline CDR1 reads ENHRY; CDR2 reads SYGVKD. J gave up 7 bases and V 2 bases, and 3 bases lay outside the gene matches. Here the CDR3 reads CAISEGQGSEQYF. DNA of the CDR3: TGTGCCATCAGTGAGGGACAGGGGAGTGAGCAGTACTTC.

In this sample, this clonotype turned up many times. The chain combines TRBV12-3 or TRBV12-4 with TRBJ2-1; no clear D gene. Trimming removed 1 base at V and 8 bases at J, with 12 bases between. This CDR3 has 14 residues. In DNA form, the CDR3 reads TGTGCCAGCAGTTTAGACCCTTCGATGGATGAGCAGTTCTTC. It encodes CASSLDPSMDEQFF.

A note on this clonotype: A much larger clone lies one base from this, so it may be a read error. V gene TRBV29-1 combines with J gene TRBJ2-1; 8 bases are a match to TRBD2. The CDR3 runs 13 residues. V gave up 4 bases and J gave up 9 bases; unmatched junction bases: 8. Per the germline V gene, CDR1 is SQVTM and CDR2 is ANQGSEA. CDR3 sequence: CSVGTSTAAEQFF. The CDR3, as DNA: TGCAGCGTTGGGACTAGCACCGCCGCTGAGCAGTTCTTC.

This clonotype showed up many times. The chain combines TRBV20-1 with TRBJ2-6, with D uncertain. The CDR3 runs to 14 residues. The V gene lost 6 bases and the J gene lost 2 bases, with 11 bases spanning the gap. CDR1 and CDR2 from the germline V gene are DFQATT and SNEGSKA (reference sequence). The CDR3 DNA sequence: TGCAGTGCCCAACCCCGGGCTGGGGCCAACGTCCTGACTTTC. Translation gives CSAQPRAGANVLTF.

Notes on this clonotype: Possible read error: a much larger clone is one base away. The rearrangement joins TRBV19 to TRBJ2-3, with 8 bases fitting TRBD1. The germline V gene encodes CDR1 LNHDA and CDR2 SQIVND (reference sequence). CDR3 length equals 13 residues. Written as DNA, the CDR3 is TGTGTCAGTAACCAGGGGGCAACAGATACGCAGTATTTT. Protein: CVSNQGATDTQYF.

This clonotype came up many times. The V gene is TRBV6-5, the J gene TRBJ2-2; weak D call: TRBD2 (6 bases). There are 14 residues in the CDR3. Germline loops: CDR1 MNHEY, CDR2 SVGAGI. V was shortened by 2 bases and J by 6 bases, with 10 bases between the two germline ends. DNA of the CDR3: TGTGCCAGCAGTTACGGCGGGACCGCCGGGGAGCTGTTTTTT. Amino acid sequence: CASSYGGTAGELFF.

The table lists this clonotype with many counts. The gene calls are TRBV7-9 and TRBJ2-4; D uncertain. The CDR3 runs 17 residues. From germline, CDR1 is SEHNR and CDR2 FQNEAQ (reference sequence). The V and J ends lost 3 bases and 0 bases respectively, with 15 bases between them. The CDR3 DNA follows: TGTGCCAGCAGCTTCCCTCAATCGGACCGAGCCAAAAACATTCAGTACTTC. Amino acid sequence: CASSFPQSDRAKNIQYF.

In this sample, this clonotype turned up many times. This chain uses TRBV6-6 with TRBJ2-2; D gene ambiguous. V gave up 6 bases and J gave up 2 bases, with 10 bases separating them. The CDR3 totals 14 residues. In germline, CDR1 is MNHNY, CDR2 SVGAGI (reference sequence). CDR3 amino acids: CASSSVDNTGELFF. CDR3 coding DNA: TGTGCCAGCAGCTCCGTGGATAACACCGGGGAGCTGTTTTTT.

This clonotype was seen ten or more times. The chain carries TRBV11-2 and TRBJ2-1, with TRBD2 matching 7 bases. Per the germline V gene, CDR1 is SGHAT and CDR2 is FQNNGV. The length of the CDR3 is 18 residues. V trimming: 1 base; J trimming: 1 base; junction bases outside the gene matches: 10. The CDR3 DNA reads TGTGCCAGCAGCTTAGTCTACTCTCGGACTAGTTCCTACAATGAGCAGTTCTTC. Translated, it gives CASSLVYSRTSSYNEQFF.

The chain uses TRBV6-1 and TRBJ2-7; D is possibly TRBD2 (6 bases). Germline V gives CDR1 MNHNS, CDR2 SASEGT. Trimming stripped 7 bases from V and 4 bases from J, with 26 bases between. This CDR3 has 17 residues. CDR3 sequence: CASITGVAEYKFYEQYF. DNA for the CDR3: TGTGCCAGCATCACGGGGGTAGCGGAATACAAATTTTACGAGCAGTACTTC.

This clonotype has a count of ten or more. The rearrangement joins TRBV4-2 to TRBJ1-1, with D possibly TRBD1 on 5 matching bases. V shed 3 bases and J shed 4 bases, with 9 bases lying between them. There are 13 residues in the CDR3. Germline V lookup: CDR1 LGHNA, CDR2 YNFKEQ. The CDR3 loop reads CASSHPGGTEAFF. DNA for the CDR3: TGTGCCAGCAGCCACCCCGGGGGCACTGAAGCTTTCTTT.

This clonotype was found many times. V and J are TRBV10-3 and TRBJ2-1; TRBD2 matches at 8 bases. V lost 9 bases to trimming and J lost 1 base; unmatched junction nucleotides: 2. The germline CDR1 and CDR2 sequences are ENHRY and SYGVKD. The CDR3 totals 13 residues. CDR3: CAIQRGSYNEQFF. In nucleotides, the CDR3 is TGTGCCATTCAGCGGGGGTCCTACAATGAGCAGTTCTTC.

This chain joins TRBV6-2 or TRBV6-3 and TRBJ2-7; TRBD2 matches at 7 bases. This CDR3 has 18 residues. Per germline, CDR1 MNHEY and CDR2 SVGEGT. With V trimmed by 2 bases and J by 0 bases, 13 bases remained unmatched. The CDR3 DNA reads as TGTGCCAGCAGTTACGCTGGGCCTTCCGGGACTATCTCCTACGAGCAGTACTTC. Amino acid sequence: CASSYAGPSGTISYEQYF.

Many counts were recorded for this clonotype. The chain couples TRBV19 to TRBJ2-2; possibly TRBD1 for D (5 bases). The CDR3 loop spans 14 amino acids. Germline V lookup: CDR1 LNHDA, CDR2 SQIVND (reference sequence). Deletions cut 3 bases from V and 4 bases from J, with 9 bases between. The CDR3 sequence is CASSMGRVTGELFF. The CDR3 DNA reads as TGTGCCAGTAGTATGGGCAGGGTCACCGGGGAGCTGTTTTTT.

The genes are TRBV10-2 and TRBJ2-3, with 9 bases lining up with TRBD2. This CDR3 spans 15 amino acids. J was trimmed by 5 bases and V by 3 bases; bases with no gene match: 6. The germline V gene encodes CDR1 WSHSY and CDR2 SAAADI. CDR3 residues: CASSDPAGGQDTQYF. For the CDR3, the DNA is TGCGCCAGCAGTGACCCAGCGGGGGGCCAAGATACGCAGTATTTT.

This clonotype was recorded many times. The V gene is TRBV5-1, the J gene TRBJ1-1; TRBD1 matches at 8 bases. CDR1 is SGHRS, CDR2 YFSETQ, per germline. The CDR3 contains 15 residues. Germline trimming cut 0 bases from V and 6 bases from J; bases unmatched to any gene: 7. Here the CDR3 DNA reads TGCGCCAGCAGCTTGGATCAGGGGGCAAACGCTGAAGCTTTCTTT. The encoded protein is CASSLDQGANAEAFF.